Sequencing of this T cell receptor (beta chain) was carried out in a study of T-cell memory formation after mild COVID-19. This CDR3 has 15 amino acids. V dropped 6 bases and J dropped 5; count of bases not matched to a gene: 8. This clonotype was found a few times. From the 5' RACE reads, TCRdb called clonotypes with MiXCR, one entry per CDR3 protein. The sample shows about 140,000 distinct CDR3 sequences, 14% of them seen only once. This rearrangement joins TRBV12-3 or TRBV12-4 to TRBJ2-2, with 8 bases fitting TRBD2. The sequencing input was PBMCs or a T cell subset sorted from them (not recorded which). The receptor's source is an adult woman who had mild COVID-19 (a few samples of this study predate the infection). Cell type and time point are not known. DNA of the CDR3: TGTGCCAGCAGCCCTCGGGAGGGAGGTACCGGGGAGCTGTTTTTT. It codes for CASSPREGGTGELFF.